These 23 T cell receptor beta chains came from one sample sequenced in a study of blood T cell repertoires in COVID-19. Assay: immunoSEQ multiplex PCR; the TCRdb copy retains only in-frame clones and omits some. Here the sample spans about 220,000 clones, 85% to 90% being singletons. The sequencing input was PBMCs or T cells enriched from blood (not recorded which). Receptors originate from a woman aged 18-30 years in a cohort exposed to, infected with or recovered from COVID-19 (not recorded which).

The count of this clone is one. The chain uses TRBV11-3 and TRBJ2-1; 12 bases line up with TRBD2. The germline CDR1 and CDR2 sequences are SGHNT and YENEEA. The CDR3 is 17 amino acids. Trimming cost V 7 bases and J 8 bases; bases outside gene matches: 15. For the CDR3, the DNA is TGTGCCAGCACCCACGCAAGGACTAGCGGGATTGGGGATGAGCAGTTCTTC. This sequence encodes CASTHARTSGIGDEQFF.

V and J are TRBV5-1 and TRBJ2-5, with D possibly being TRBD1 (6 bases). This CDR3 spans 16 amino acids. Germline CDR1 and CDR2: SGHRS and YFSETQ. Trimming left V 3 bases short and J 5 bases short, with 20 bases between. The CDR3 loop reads CASSSAPPGTTETQYF. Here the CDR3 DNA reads TGCGCCAGCAGCTCCGCCCCGCCGGGGACAACGGAGACCCAGTACTTC.

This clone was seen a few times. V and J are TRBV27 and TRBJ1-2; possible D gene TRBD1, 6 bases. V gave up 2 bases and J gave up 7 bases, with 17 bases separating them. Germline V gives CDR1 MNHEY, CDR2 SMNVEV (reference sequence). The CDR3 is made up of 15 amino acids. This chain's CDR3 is CASSLISGESSGYTF. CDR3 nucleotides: TGTGCCAGCAGTTTAATCTCAGGGGAATCGAGTGGCTACACCTTC.

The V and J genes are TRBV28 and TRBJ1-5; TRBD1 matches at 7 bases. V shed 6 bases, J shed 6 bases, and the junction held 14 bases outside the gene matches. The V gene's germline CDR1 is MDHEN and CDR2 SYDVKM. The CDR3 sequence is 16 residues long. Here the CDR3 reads CASRPTGNTMGQPQHF. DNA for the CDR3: TGTGCCAGCAGACCGACAGGGAACACCATGGGTCAGCCCCAGCATTTT. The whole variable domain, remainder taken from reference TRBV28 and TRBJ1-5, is DVKVTQSSRYLVKRTGEKVFLECVQDMDHENMFWYRQDPGLGLRLIYFSYDVKMKEKGDIPEGYSVSREKKERFSLILESASTNQTSMYLCASRPTGNTMGQPQHFGDGTRLSIL.

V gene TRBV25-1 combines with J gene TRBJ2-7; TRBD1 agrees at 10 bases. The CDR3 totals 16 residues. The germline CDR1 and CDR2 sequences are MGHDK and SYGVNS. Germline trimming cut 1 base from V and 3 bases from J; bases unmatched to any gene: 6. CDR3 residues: CASSELPGDRGYEQYF. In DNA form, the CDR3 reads TGTGCCAGCAGTGAATTGCCCGGGGACAGGGGCTACGAGCAGTACTTC.

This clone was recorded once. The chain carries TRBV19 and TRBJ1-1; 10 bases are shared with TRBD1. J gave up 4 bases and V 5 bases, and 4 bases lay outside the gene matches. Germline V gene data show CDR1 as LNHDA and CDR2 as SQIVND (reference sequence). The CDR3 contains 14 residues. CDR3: CASSDRGLGTEAFF. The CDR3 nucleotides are TGTGCCAGTAGTGACAGGGGGCTCGGCACTGAAGCTTTCTTT.

The CDR3 coding sequence is TGTGCCAGCAGCCTGGAAGGGGGCAGGAATTACGAGCAGTACTTC. Its protein is CASSLEGGRNYEQYF. J is TRBJ2-7 and V is TRBV5-4; 7 positions match TRBD1. V lost 4 bases and J lost 4; bases outside the gene matches: 11. There are 15 residues in the CDR3. Germline V lookup: CDR1 SGHNT, CDR2 YYREEE (reference sequence).

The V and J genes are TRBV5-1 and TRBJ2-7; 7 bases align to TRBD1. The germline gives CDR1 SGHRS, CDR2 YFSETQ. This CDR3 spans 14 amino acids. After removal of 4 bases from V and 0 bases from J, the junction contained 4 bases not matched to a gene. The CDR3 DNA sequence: TGCGCCAGCAGCGTTACAGGGGACTCCTACGAGCAGTACTTC. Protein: CASSVTGDSYEQYF.

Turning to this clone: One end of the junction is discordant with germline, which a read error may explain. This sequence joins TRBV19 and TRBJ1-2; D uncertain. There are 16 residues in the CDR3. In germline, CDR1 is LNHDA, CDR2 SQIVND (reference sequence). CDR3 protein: CASSPIPRRWAYRYTF. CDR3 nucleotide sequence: TGTGCCAGTAGTCCTATACCACGCAGGTGGGCCTATCGCTACACCTTC.

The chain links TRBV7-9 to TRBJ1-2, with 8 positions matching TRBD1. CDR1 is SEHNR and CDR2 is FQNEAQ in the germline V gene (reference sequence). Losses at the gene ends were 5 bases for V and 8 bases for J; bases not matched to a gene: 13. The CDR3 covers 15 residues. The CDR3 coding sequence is TGTGCCAGCAGCCCGCCTTCGACAGGGGCTAAAGGCTACACCTTC. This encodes CASSPPSTGAKGYTF.

CDR3 nucleotide sequence: TGTGCCAGCAGTATCGACAGGGGTGACGAGCAGTACTTC. This sequence encodes CASSIDRGDEQYF. The V gene is TRBV2, the J gene TRBJ2-7, with TRBD1 matching 8 bases. The germline gives CDR1 SNHLY, CDR2 FYNNEI. This CDR3 is 13 amino acids long. Trimming removed 5 bases from V and 5 bases from J; junction bases left unmatched: 5.

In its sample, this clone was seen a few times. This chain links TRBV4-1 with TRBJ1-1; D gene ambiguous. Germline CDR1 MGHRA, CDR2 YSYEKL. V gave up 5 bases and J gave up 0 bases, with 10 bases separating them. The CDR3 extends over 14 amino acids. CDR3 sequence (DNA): TGCGCCAGCAGCGCGAGGACTTTGAACACTGAAGCTTTCTTT. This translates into CASSARTLNTEAFF.

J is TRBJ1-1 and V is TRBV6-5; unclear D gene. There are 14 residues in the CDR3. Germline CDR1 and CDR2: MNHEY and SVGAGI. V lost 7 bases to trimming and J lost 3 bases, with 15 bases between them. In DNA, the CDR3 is TGTGCCAGCATATTCCCCGGGTGGGACACTGAAGCTTTCTTT. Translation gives CASIFPGWDTEAFF.

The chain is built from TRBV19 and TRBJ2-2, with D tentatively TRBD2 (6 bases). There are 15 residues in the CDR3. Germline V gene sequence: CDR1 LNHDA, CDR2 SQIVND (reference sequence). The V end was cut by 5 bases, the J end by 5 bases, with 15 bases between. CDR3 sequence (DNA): TGTGCCAGTAGTTTCGGGGGTCCAGGGACCGGGGAGCTGTTTTTT. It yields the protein CASSFGGPGTGELFF. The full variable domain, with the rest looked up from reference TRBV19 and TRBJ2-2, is DGGITQSPKYLFRKEGQNVTLSCEQNLNHDAMYWYRQDPGQGLRLIYYSQIVNDFQKGDIAEGYSVSREKKESFPLTVTSAQKNPTAFYLCASSFGGPGTGELFFGEGSRLTVL.

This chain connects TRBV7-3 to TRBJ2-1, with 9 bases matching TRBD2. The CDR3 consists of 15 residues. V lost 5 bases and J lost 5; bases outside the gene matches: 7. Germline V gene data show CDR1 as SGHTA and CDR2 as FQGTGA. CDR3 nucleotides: TGTGCCAGCAGCGACAGCGGGAGGAACCACAATGAGCAGTTCTTC. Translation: CASSDSGRNHNEQFF.

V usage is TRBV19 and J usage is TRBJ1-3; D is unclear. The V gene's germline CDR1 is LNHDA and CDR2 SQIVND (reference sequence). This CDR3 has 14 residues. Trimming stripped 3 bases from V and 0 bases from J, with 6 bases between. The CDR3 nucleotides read TGTGCCAGTAGTATGGGAGTCTCTGGAAACACCATATATTTT. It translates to CASSMGVSGNTIYF. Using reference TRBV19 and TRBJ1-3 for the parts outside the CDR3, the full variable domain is DGGITQSPKYLFRKEGQNVTLSCEQNLNHDAMYWYRQDPGQGLRLIYYSQIVNDFQKGDIAEGYSVSREKKESFPLTVTSAQKNPTAFYLCASSMGVSGNTIYFGEGSWLTVV.

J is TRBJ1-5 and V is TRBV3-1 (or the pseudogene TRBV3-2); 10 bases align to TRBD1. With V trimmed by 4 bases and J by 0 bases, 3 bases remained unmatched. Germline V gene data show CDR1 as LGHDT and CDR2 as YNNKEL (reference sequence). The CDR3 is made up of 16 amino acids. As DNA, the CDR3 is TGTGCCAGCAGCCTCGGGACAGGGGTTAGCAATCAGCCCCAGCATTTT. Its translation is CASSLGTGVSNQPQHF.

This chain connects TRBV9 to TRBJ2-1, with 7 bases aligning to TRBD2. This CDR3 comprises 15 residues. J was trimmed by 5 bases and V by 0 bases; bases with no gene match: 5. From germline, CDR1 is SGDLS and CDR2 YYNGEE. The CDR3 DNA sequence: TGTGCCAGCAGCGTAGGGACTAGGGCCCACAATGAGCAGTTCTTC. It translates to CASSVGTRAHNEQFF.

CDR3 protein: CASSDLAGVQDTQYF. As DNA, the CDR3 is TGTGCCAGCAGTGATTTAGCGGGGGTGCAGGATACGCAGTATTTT. The chain combines TRBV6-1 with TRBJ2-3; 9 bases agree with TRBD2. CDR1 MNHNS and CDR2 SASEGT come from the germline V gene. The V gene end was trimmed by 3 bases and the J gene end by 6 bases; junction bases not matched to a gene: 7. There are 15 residues in the CDR3.

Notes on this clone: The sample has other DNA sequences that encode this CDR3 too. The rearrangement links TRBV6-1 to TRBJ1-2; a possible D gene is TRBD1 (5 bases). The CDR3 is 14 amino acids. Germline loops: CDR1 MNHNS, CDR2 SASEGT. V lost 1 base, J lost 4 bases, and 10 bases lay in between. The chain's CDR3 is CASSEEQGVYGYTF. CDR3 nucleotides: TGTGCCAGCAGTGAAGAACAAGGGGTCTATGGCTACACCTTC.

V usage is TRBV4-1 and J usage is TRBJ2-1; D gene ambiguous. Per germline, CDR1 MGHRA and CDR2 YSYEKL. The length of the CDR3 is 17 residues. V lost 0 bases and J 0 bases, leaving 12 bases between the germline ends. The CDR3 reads CASSQDRMVSSYNEQFF. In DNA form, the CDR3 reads TGCGCCAGCAGCCAAGATCGTATGGTTAGCTCCTACAATGAGCAGTTCTTC.

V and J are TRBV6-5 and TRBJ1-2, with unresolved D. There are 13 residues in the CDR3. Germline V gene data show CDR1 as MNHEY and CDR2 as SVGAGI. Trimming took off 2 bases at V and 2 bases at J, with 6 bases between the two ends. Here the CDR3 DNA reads TGTGCCAGCAGTTACGGGGAGAACTATGGCTACACCTTC. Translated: CASSYGENYGYTF.

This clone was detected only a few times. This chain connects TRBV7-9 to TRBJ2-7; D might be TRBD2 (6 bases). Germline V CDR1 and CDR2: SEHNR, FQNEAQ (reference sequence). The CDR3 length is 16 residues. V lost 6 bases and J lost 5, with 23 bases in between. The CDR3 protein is CASSPRVRRDRNEQYF. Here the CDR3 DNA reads TGTGCCAGCAGTCCTCGGGTCAGGCGGGATAGGAACGAGCAGTACTTC.